The sequence of this TCR beta chain was determined in a study of T cells in Graves' hyperthyroidism and ophthalmopathy. Deletions cut 6 bases from V and 1 base from J, with 10 bases between. The CDR3 spans 14 residues. CDR1 is SEHNR, CDR2 FQNEAQ, per germline (reference sequence). Amplified TCR beta CDR3 regions came from RNA transcripts. TCR CDR3 underwent first-round RT-PCR with the HTBI primer set. TCRdb passed the multiplex PCR reads through MiXCR, listing each CDR3 protein once. The profile shows fewer than 850,000 distinct CDR3 sequences, 17% of them singletons. Across 18 months, stable Graves' hyperthyroidism was marked by no progression to ophthalmopathy. Thyroid ultrasound, orbital computed tomography, clinical symptoms, and serum thyroxine and TRAb underpinned diagnoses. Ten or more counts support this clonotype.

The chain has TRBV7-9 and TRBJ1-5; D is possibly TRBD1 (5 bases). Sequences were obtained from blood. This receptor was identified in a man aged 50 or older with Graves' hyperthyroidism. CDR3: CASSSGGSNQPQHF. CDR3 nucleotides: TGTGCCAGCAGTTCTGGGGGAAGCAATCAGCCCCAGCATTTT.